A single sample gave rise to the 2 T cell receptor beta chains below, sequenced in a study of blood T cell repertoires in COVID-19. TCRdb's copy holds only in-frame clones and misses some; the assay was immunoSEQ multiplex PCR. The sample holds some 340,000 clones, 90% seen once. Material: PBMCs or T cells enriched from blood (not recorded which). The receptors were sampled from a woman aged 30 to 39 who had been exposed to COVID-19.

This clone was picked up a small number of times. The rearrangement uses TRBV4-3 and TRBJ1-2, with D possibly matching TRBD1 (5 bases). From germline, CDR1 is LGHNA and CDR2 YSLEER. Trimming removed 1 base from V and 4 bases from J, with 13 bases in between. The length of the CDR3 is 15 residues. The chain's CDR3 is CASSQATGGIYGYTF. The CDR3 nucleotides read TGCGCCAGCAGCCAAGCTACGGGGGGAATCTATGGCTACACCTTC.

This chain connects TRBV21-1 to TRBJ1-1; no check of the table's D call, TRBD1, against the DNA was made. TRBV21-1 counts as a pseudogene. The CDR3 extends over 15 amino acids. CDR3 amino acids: CASSFRDRENTEAFF. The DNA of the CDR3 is TGTGCCAGCAGCTTCCGGGACAGGGAGAACACTGAAGCTTTCTTT.